The sequence of this TCR beta chain was determined in a study of TIL therapy for anti-PD-1-resistant metastatic lung cancer. Across the whole study: Most patients had lung adenocarcinoma.

The libraries were made with immunoSEQ v3. Some clones are missing from TCRdb's copy, which holds only in-frame ones; the method was immunoSEQ multiplex PCR. This sample has nearly 60,000 clones; more than 60% occur once, and the top ten carry about 1.8%. Noted time point: pre-treatment sample, taken before nivolumab and TIL therapy. Germline V CDR1 and CDR2: LNHDA, SQIVND (reference sequence). This CDR3 is built from 14 residues. Trimming removed 7 bases from V and 2 bases from J; junction bases left unmatched: 6. This clone appeared a few times. The J gene is TRBJ2-7, the V gene TRBV19; 9 positions agree with TRBD1. This specimen consisted of blood, obtained at baseline. The sequence was obtained from a person aged 25 to 85 with non-small cell lung cancer. In DNA, the CDR3 is TGTGCCAGTAAGGACAGGGGTGAAGCCTACGAGCAGTACTTC. Amino acid sequence: CASKDRGEAYEQYF.